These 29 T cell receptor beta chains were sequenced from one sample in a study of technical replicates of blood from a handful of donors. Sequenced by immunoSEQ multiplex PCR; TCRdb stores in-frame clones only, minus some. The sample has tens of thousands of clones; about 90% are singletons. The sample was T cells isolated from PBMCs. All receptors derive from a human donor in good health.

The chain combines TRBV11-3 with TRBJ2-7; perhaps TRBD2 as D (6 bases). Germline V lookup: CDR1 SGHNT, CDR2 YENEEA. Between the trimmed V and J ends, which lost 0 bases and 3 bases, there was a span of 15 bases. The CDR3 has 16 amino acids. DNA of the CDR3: TGTGCCAGCAGCTTAGACGCGGGACCCAAAAACTACGAGCAGTACTTC. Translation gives CASSLDAGPKNYEQYF. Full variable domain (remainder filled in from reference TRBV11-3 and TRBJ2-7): EAGVVQSPRYKIIEKKQPVAFWCNPISGHNTLYWYLQNLGQGPELLIRYENEEAVDDSQLPKDRFSAERLKGVDSTLKIQPAELGDSAVYLCASSLDAGPKNYEQYFGPGTRLTVT.

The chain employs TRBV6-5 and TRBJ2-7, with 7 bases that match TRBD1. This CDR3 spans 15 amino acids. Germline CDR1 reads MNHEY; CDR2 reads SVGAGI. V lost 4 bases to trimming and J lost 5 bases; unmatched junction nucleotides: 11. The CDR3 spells CASSWGQTPYDEQYF. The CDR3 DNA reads TGTGCCAGCAGTTGGGGACAGACCCCTTATGACGAGCAGTACTTC.

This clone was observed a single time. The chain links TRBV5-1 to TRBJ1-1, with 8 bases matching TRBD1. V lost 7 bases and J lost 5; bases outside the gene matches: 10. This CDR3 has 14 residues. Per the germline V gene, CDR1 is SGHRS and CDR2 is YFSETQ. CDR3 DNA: TGCGCCAGCTCGGCCAGGGGGCTGTATACTGAAGCTTTCTTT. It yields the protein CASSARGLYTEAFF.

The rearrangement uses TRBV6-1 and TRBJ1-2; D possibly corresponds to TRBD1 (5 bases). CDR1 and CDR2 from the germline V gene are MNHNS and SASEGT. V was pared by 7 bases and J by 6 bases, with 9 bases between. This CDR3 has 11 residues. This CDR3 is CASTFRDGYTF. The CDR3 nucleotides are TGTGCCAGCACCTTCAGGGATGGCTACACCTTC.

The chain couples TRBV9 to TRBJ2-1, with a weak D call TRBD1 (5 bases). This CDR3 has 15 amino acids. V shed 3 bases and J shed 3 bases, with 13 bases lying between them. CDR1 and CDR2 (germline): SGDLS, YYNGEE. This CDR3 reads CASSGRDRSYNEQFF. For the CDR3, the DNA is TGTGCCAGCAGCGGACGCGACAGAAGCTACAATGAGCAGTTCTTC.

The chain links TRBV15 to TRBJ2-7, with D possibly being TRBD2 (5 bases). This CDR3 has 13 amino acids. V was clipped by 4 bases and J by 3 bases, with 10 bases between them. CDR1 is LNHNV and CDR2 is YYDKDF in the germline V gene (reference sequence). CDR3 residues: CATSTDSNYEQYF. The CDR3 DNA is TGTGCCACCAGCACGGACTCGAACTACGAGCAGTACTTC.

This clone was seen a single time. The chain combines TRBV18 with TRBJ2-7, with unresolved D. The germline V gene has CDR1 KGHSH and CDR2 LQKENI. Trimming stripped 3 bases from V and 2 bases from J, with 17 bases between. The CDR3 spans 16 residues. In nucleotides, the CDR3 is TGTGCCAGCTCACCCAGAGATAGGAGCACTCCCTACGAGCAGTACTTC. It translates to CASSPRDRSTPYEQYF.

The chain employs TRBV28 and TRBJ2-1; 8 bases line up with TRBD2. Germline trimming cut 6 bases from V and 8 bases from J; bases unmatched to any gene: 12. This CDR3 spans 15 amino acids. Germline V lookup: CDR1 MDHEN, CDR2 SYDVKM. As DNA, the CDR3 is TGTGCCAGCAGCCCTCTAGCGGGTGCCGCGGATGAGCAGTTCTTC. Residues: CASSPLAGAADEQFF.

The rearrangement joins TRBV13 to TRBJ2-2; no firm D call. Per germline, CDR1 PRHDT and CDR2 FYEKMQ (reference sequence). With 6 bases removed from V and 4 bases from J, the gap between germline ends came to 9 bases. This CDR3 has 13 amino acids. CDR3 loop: CASRPIATGELFF. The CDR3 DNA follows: TGTGCCAGCAGACCAATAGCCACCGGGGAGCTGTTTTTT.

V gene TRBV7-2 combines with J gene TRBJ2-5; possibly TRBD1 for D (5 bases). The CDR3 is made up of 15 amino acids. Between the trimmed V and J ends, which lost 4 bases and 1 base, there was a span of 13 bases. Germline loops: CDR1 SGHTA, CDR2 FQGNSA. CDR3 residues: CASSSPLGLQETQYF. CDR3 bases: TGTGCCAGCAGCTCCCCGTTGGGGCTCCAAGAGACCCAGTACTTC.

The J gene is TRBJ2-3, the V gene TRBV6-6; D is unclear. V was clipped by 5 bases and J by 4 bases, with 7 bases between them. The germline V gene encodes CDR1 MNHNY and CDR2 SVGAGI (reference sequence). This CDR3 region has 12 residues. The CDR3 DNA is TGTGCCAGCAGTCCCGCGTCAGATACGCAGTATTTT. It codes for CASSPASDTQYF.

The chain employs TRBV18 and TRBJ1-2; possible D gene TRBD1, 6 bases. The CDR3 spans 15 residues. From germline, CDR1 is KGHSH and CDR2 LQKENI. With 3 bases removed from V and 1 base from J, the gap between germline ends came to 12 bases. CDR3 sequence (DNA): TGTGCCAGCTCACCGATCTTACAGGGTAACTATGGCTACACCTTC. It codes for CASSPILQGNYGYTF.

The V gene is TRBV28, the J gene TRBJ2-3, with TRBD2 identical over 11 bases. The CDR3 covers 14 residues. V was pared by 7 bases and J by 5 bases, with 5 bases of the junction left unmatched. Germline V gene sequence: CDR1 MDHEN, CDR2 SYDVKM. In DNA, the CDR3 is TGTGCCAGCATCACTAGCGGGAGAGGAGATACGCAGTATTTT. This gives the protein CASITSGRGDTQYF.

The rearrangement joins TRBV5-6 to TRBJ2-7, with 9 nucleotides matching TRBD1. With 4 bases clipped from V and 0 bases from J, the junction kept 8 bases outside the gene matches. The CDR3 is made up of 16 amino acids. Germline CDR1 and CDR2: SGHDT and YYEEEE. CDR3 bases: TGTGCCAGCAGCAAAGTGGACAGGGGAAGCTCCTACGAGCAGTACTTC. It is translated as CASSKVDRGSSYEQYF.

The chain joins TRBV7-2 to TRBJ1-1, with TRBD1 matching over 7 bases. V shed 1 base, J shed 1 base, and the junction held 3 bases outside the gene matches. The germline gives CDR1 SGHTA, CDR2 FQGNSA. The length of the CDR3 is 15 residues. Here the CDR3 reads CASSLEGTANTEAFF. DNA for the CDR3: TGTGCCAGCAGCTTAGAAGGGACAGCGAACACTGAAGCTTTCTTT.

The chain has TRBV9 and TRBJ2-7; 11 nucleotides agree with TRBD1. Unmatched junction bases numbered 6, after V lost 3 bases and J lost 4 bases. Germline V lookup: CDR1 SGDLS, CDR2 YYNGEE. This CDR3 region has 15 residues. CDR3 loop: CASSGQRDRGYEQYF. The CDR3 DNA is TGTGCCAGCAGCGGACAAAGGGACAGGGGGTACGAGCAGTACTTC.

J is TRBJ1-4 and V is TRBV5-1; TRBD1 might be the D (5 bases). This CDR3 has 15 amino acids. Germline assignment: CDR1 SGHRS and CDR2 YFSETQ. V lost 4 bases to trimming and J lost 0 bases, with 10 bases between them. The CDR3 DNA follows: TGCGCCAGCAGCCAACTACAGGCAACTAATGAAAAACTGTTTTTT. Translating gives CASSQLQATNEKLFF.

CDR3 loop: CSVVQGSNYEQYF. The CDR3 coding sequence is TGCAGCGTTGTACAGGGATCTAACTACGAGCAGTACTTC. This chain joins TRBV29-1 and TRBJ2-7; tentatively, D is TRBD1 (6 bases). Trimming removed 4 bases from V and 3 bases from J, with 13 bases in between. CDR1 is SQVTM, CDR2 ANQGSEA, per germline. This CDR3 has 13 amino acids.

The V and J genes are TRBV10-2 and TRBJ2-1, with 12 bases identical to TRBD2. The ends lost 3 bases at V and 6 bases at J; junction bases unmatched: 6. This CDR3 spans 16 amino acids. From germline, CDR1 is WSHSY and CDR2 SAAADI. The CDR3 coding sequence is TGCGCCAGCAGTGACCTCGGGACTAGCGGGTTCAATGAGCAGTTCTTC. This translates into CASSDLGTSGFNEQFF.

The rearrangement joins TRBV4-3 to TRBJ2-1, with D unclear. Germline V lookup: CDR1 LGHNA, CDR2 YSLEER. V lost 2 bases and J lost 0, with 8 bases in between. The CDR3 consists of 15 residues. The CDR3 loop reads CASSQFYGSYNEQFF. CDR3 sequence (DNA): TGCGCCAGCAGCCAATTCTATGGCTCCTACAATGAGCAGTTCTTC.

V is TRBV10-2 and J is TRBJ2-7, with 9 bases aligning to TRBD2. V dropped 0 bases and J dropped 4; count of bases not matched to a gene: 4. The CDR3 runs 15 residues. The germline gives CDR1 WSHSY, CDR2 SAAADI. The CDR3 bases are TGCGCCAGCAGTGAGTCATGGACTAGCGCTTACGAGCAGTACTTC. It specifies CASSESWTSAYEQYF.

The CDR3 spells CASSLGPGVYEQYF. For the CDR3, the DNA is TGTGCCAGCAGTCTCGGACCGGGGGTATACGAGCAGTACTTC. V and J are TRBV27 and TRBJ2-7; possible D gene TRBD2, 6 bases. This CDR3 region has 14 residues. In germline, CDR1 is MNHEY, CDR2 SMNVEV (reference sequence). Trimming removed 5 bases at V and 4 bases at J, with 15 bases between.

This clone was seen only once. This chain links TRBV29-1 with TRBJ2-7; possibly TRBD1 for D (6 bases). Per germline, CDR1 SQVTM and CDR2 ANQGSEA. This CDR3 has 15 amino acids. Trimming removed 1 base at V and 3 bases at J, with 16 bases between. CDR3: CSVEGFQGTVYEQYF. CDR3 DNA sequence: TGCAGCGTTGAAGGCTTTCAGGGGACCGTCTACGAGCAGTACTTC.

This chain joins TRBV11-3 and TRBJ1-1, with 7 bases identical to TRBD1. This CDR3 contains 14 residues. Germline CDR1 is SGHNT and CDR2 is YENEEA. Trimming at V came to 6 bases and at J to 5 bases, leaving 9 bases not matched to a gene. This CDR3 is CASRGQGVGTEAFF. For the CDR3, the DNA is TGTGCCAGCAGAGGTCAGGGGGTGGGAACTGAAGCTTTCTTT.

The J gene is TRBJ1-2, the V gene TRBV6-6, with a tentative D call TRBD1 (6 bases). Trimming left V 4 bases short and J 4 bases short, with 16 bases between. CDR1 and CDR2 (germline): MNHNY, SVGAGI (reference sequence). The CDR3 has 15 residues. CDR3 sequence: CASSFRQDNLYGYTF. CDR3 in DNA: TGTGCCAGCAGTTTTAGACAGGACAATCTCTATGGCTACACCTTC.

The CDR3 DNA sequence: TGTGCCAGCAGCTCAGGAGTAGGACAGGTCTACACTGAAGCTTTCTTT. Translated, it gives CASSSGVGQVYTEAFF. The chain employs TRBV21-1 and TRBJ1-1; whether TRBD1, the table's D call, matches the DNA was not checked. TRBV21-1 is a known pseudogene. This CDR3 comprises 16 residues.

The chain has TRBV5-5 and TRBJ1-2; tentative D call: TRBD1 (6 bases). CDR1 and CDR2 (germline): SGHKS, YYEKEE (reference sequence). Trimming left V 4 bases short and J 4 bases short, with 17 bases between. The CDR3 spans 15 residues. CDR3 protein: CASSPDSLSSYGYTF. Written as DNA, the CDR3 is TGTGCCAGCAGCCCGGACAGTTTATCCTCCTATGGCTACACCTTC. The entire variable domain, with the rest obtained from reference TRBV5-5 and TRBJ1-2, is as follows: DAGVTQSPTHLIKTRGQQVTLRCSPISGHKSVSWYQQVLGQGPQFIFQYYEKEERGRGNFPDRFSARQFPNYSSELNVNALLLGDSALYLCASSPDSLSSYGYTFGSGTRLTVV.

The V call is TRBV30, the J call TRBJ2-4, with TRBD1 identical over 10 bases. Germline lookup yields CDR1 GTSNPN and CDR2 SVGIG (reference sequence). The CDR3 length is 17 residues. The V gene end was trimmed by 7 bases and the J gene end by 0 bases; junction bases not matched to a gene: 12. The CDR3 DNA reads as TGTGCCTACCCGGGACAGGGGCCGAACCTAGCCAAAAACATTCAGTACTTC. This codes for CAYPGQGPNLAKNIQYF.

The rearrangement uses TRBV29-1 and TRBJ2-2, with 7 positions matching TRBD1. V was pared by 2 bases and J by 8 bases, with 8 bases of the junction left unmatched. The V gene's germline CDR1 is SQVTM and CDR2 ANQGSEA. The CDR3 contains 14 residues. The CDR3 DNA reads TGCAGCGTTGAAAGGGGACAGCGAGGGGGGGAGCTGTTTTTT. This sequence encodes CSVERGQRGGELFF.